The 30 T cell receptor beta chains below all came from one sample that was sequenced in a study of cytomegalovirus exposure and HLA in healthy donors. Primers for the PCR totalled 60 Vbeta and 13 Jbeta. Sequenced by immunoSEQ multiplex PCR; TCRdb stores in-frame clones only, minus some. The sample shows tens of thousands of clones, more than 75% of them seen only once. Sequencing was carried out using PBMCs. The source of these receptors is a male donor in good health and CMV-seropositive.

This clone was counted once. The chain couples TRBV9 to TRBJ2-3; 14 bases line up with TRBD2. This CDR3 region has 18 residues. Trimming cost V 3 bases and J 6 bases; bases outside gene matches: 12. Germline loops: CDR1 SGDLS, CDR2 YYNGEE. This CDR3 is CASSDSPGTSGGRDTQYF. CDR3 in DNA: TGTGCCAGCAGCGACAGTCCCGGGACTAGCGGGGGTAGGGATACGCAGTATTTT.

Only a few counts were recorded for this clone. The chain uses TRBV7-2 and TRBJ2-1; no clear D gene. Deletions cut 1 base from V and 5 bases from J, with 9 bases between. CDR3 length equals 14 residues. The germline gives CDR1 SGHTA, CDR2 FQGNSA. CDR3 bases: TGTGCCAGCAGCTTAGTGTCAACAGACAATGAGCAGTTCTTC. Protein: CASSLVSTDNEQFF.

DNA for the CDR3: TGCGCCAGCAGCCAATTGACTAGCGGGGCCGACGAGCAGTACTTC. Protein product: CASSQLTSGADEQYF. This chain joins TRBV4-3 and TRBJ2-7; TRBD2 agrees at 11 bases. V dropped 2 bases and J dropped 5; count of bases not matched to a gene: 5. The CDR3 is 15 residues long. Germline CDR1 is LGHNA and CDR2 is YSLEER.

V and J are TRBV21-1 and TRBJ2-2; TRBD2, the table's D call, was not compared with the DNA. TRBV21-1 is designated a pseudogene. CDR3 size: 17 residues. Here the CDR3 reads CASSEPRTSEYTGELFF. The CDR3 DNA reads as TGTGCCAGCAGCGAGCCCCGGACTAGCGAATACACCGGGGAGCTGTTTTTT.

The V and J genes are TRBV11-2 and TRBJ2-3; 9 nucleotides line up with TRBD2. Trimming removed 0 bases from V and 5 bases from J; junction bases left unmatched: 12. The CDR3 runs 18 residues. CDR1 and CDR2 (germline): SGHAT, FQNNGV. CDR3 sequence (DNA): TGTGCCAGCAGCTTAGACCCCGCCCTTGGCGGGAGGGGAGATACGCAGTATTTT. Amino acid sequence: CASSLDPALGGRGDTQYF.

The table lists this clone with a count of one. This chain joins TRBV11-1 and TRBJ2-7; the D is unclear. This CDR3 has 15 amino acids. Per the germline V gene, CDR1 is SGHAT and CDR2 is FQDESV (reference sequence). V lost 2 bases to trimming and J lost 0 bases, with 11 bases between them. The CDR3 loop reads CASSLSRVDSYEQYF. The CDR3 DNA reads TGTGCCAGCAGCTTATCCCGTGTAGACTCCTACGAGCAGTACTTC. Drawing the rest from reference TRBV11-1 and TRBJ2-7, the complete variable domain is EAEVAQSPRYKITEKSQAVAFWCDPISGHATLYWYRQILGQGPELLVQFQDESVVDDSQLPKDRFSAERLKGVDSTLKIQPAELGDSAMYLCASSLSRVDSYEQYFGPGTRLTVT.

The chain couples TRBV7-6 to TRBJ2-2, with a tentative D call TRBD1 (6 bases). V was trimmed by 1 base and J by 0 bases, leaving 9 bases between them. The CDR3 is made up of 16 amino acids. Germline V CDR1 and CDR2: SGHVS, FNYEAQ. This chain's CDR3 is CASSLETGPNTGELFF. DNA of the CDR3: TGTGCCAGCAGCTTAGAAACAGGGCCGAACACCGGGGAGCTGTTTTTT.

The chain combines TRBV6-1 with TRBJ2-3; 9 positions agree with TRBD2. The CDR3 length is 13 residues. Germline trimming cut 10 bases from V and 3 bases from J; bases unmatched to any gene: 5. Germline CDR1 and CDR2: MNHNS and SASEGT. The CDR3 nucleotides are TGTGCCATCGGGGCGGGGGGGACAGATACGCAGTATTTT. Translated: CAIGAGGTDTQYF.

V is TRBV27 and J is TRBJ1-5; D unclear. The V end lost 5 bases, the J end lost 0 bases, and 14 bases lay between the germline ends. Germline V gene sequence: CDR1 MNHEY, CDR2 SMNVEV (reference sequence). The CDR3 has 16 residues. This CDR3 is CASSREGFNSNQPQHF. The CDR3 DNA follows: TGTGCCAGCAGTCGGGAAGGGTTTAATAGCAATCAGCCCCAGCATTTT.

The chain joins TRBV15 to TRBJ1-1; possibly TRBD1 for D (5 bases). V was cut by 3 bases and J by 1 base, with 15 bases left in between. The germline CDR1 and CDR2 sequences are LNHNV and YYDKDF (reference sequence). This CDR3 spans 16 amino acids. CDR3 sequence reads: CATSSSLGRGNTEAFF. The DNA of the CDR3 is TGTGCCACCAGCAGTTCCCTCGGGAGGGGGAACACTGAAGCTTTCTTT.

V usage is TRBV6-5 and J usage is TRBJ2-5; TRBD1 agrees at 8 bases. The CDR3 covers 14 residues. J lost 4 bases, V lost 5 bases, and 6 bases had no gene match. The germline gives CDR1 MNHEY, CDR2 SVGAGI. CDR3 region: CASSKQGVRETQYF. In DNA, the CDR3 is TGTGCCAGCAGTAAACAGGGGGTGCGAGAGACCCAGTACTTC.

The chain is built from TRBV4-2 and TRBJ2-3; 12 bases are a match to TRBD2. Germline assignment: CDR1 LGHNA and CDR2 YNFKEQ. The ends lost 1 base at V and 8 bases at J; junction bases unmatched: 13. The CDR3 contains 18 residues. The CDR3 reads CASSQGALASGGARTQYF. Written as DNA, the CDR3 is TGTGCCAGCAGCCAAGGAGCCCTGGCTAGCGGGGGGGCGCGTACGCAGTATTTT.

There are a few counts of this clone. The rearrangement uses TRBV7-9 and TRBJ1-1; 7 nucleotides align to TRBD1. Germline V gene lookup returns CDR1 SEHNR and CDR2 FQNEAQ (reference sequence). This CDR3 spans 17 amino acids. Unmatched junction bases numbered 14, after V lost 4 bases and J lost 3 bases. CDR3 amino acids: CASSSDRDPKTHTEAFF. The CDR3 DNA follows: TGTGCCAGCAGCTCAGACAGGGATCCAAAAACCCACACTGAAGCTTTCTTT.

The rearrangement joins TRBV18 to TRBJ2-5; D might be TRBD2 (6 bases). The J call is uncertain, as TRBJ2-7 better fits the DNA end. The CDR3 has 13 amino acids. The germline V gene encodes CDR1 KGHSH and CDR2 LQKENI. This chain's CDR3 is CASSQGLDYEQYF. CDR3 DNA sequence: TGTGCCAGCTCACAGGGACTGGATTACGAGCAGTACTTC.

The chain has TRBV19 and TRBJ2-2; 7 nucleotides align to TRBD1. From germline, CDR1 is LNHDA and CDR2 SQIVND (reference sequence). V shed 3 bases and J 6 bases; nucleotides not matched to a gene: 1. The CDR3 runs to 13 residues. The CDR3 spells CASSITGAGELFF. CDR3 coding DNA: TGTGCCAGTAGTATTACAGGGGCCGGGGAGCTGTTTTTT.

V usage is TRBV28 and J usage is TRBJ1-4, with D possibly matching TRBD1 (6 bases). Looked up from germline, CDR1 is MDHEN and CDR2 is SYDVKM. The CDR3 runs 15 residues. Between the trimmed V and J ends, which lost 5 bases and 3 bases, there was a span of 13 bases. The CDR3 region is CASSPTGKANEKLFF. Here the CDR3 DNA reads TGTGCCAGCAGTCCTACAGGGAAGGCTAATGAAAAACTGTTTTTT. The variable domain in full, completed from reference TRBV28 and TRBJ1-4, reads DVKVTQSSRYLVKRTGEKVFLECVQDMDHENMFWYRQDPGLGLRLIYFSYDVKMKEKGDIPEGYSVSREKKERFSLILESASTNQTSMYLCASSPTGKANEKLFFGSGTQLSVL.

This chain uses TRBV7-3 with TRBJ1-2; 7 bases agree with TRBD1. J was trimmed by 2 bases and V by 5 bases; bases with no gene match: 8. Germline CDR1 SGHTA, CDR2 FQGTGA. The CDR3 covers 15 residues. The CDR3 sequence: CASSPSGTDNYGYTF. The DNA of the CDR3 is TGTGCCAGCAGCCCGTCTGGGACAGACAACTATGGCTACACCTTC.

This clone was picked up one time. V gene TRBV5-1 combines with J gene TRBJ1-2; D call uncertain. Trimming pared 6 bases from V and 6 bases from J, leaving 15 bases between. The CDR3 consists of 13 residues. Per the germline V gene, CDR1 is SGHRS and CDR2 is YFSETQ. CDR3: CASNPGKGNGYTF. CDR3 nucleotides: TGCGCCAGCAACCCCGGGAAAGGAAATGGCTACACCTTC.

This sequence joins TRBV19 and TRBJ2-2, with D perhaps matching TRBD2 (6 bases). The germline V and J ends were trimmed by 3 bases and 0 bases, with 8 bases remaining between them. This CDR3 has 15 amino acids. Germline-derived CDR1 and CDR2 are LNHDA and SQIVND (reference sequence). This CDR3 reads CASSIAGTNTGELFF. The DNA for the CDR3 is TGTGCCAGTAGTATCGCGGGAACGAACACCGGGGAGCTGTTTTTT. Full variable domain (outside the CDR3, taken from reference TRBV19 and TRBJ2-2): DGGITQSPKYLFRKEGQNVTLSCEQNLNHDAMYWYRQDPGQGLRLIYYSQIVNDFQKGDIAEGYSVSREKKESFPLTVTSAQKNPTAFYLCASSIAGTNTGELFFGEGSRLTVL.

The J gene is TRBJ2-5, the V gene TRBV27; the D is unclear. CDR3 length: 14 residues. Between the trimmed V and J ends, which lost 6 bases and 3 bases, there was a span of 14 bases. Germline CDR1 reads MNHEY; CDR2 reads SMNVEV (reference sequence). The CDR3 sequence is CASRPDPGEETQYF. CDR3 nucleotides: TGTGCCAGCAGACCCGATCCAGGTGAAGAGACCCAGTACTTC.

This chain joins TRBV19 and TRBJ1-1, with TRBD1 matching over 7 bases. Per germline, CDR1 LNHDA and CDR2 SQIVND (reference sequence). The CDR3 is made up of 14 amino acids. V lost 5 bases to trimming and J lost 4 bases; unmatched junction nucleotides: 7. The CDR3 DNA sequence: TGTGCCAGTAGTGACCGACAGGGAGGCACTGAAGCTTTCTTT. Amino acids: CASSDRQGGTEAFF.

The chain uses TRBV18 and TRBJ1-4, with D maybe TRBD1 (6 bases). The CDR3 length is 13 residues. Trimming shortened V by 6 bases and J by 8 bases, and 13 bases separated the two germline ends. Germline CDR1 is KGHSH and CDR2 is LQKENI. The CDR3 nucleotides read TGTGCCAGCTCGCCAGGACAGAGCGAAAAACTGTTTTTT. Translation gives CASSPGQSEKLFF.

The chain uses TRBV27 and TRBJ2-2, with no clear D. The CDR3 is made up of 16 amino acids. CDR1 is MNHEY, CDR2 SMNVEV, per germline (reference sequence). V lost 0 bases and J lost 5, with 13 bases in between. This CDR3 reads CASSLSIVGTTGELFF. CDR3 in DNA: TGTGCCAGCAGTTTATCGATCGTTGGCACGACCGGGGAGCTGTTTTTT.

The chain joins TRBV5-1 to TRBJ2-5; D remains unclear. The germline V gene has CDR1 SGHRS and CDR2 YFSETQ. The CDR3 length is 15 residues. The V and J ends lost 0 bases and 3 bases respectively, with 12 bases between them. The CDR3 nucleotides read TGCGCCAGCAGCTTGGCCCTAGGTCTCAAAGAGACCCAGTACTTC. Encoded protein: CASSLALGLKETQYF.

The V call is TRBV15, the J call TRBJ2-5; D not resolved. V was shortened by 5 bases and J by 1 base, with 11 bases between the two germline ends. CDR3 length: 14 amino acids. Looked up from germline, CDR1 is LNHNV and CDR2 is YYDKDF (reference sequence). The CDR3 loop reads CATSPRQTQETQYF. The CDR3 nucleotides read TGTGCCACCAGCCCCCGACAAACCCAAGAGACCCAGTACTTC.

The DNA of the CDR3 is TGTGCCACCAGCAGAGATGGTGGGAGCTCCTACAATGAGCAGTTCTTC. Protein: CATSRDGGSSYNEQFF. This sequence joins TRBV15 and TRBJ2-1; possibly TRBD2 for D (5 bases). The V gene's germline CDR1 is LNHNV and CDR2 YYDKDF (reference sequence). V was shortened by 0 bases and J by 0 bases, with 9 bases between the two germline ends. This CDR3 region has 16 residues.

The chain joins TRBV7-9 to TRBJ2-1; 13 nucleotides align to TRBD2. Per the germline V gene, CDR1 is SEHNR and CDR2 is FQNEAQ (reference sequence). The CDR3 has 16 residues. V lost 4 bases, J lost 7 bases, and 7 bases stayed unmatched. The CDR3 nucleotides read TGTGCCAGCAGCTCTCCCCGGACTAGCGGGAGTAATGAGCAGTTCTTC. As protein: CASSSPRTSGSNEQFF. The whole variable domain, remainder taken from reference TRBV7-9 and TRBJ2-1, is DTGVSQNPRHKITKRGQNVTFRCDPISEHNRLYWYRQTLGQGPEFLTYFQNEAQLEKSRLLSDRFSAERPKGSFSTLEIQRTEQGDSAMYLCASSSPRTSGSNEQFFGPGTRLTVL.

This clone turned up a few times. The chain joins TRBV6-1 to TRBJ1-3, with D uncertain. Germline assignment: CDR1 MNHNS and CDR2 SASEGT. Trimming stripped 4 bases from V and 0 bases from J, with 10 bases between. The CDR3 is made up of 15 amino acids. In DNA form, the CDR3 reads TGTGCCAGCAGTGTCCTCTCAGGCTCTGGAAACACCATATATTTT. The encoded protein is CASSVLSGSGNTIYF.

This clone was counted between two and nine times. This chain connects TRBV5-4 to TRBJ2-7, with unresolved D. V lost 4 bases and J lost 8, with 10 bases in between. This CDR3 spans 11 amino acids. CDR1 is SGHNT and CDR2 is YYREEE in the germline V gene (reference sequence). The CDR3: CASSLTLQQYF. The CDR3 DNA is TGTGCCAGCAGCCTGACACTCCAGCAGTACTTC.

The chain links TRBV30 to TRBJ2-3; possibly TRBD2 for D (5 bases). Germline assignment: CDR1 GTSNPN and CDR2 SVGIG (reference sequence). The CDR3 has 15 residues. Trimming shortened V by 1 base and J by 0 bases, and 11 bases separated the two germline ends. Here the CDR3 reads CAWSAQAASTDTQYF. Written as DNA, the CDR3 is TGTGCCTGGAGTGCCCAAGCGGCAAGCACAGATACGCAGTATTTT.